The rows below give T cell receptor beta chains drawn from one sample of a study of CD8+ T cells in alopecia areata. Clones were sequenced by immunoSEQ multiplex PCR, and TCRdb holds only the in-frame ones, with some missing. There are approximately 280,000 clones in the sample; about 62% occur only once, and under 2% lies in the top ten. The source material was CD4+ T cells sorted from blood, sampled at week 24, from a patient treated with tofacitinib. All receptors derive from a human donor with alopecia areata. The conserved cysteine and the conserved F or W are not part of the CDR3 here.

v_call,cdr3_aa
TRBV29-1,SVEYLRERDTQY
TRBV25-1,ASSAAGQETQY
TRBV6-5,ASSPRVPGTEAF
TRBV5-1,ASSKTGVHEQY
TRBV2,ASSGDTGTNYGYT
TRBV30,AWSVQGVGYT
TRBV7-8,ASSNSGLAGSTDTQY
TRBV4-1,ASSQDVGQGMGSGNEQF
TRBV29-1,SVARTDNSPLH
TRBV5-1,ASSQEISRSQAF
TRBV30,AWSVRQGLGYT
TRBV4-1,ASRGGYSLSTNEKLF
TRBV5-4,ASSFYREETQY
TRBV29-1,SVAVSGRETQY
TRBV11-2,ASSFRSLMNTEAF